This T cell receptor beta chain is from a study of CD8 T cells in ankylosing spondylitis. Study-wide results and caveats: Seemingly characteristic of ankylosing spondylitis blood was a TCR beta motif consisting of 7 or 8 highly homologous variants. Matched synovial fluid from ankylosing spondylitis patients was reported to be enriched for disease-linked clones.

The CDR3 has 13 amino acids. V lost 3 bases, J lost 9 bases, and 12 bases lay in between. The germline gives CDR1 KGHSH, CDR2 LQKENI. For TCR beta, libraries came from quantitative 5'-RACE with molecular barcodes. Each CDR3 protein is one row after TCRdb ran MiXCR on the 5' RACE reads. The repertoire holds under 35,000 distinct CDR3 sequences, 7.2% seen once, with approximately 10% in the top ten. This clonotype has a handful of counts. The antigen remains undetermined. The rearrangement uses TRBV18 and TRBJ2-1; D gene uncertain. Input material: blood, either unsorted or a sorted T cell fraction (not recorded which). This TCR came from a male donor with ankylosing spondylitis or in good health (not recorded which). The CDR3 region has the DNA TGTGCCAGCTCACCGGCCCCAAAAGGTGAGCAGTTCTTC. Protein: CASSPAPKGEQFF.